The clone carrying this TCR beta chain has only a few counts. The antigen is undetermined. The primer mix had 60 Vbeta and 13 Jbeta primers. The method was immunoSEQ multiplex PCR; TCRdb's version includes in-frame clones alone and lacks a portion of them. The sample lists about 130,000 clones, 8% to 9.5% occurring once. These data originate in a study of cytomegalovirus exposure and HLA in healthy donors. This CDR3 comprises 13 residues. The germline gives CDR1 SGHNT, CDR2 YYREEE (reference sequence). Trimming pared 2 bases from V and 0 bases from J, leaving 5 bases between. Notes on the study in general: Rarity held for most TCR sequences, but there were some public TCRs that occurred in many donors. A further, later analysis showed that HLA-associated TCR beta chains (compared with equally common others) were more clonally expanded. CMV serostatus was the only recorded immune exposure for donors.

The source of this sequence is a man between 35 and 55 years old in good health and CMV-seronegative. Sequences were obtained from PBMCs. The chain carries TRBV5-4 and TRBJ1-1; D is ambiguous. The CDR3 loop reads CASSFHVNTEAFF. CDR3 in DNA: TGTGCCAGCAGCTTCCATGTGAACACTGAAGCTTTCTTT. Looking up the rest from reference TRBV5-4 and TRBJ1-1 gives the full variable domain: ETGVTQSPTHLIKTRGQQVTLRCSSQSGHNTVSWYQQALGQGPQFIFQYYREEENGRGNFPPRFSGLQFPNYSSELNVNALELDDSALYLCASSFHVNTEAFFGQGTRLTVV.